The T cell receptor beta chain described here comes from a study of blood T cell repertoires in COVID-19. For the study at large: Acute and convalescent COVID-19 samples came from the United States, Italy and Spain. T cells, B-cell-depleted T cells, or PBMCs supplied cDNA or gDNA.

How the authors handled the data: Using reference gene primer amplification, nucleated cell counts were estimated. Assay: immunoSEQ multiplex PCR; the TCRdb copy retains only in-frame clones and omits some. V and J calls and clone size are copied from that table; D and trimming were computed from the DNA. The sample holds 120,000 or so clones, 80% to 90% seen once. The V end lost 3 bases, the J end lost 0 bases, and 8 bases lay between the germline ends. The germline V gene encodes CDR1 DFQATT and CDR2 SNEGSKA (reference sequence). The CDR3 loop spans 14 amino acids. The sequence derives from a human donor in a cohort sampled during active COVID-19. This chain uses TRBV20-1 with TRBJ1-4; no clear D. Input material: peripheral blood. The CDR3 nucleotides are TGCAGTGCTAGTAAGAGGGCAACTAATGAAAAACTGTTTTTT. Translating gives CSASKRATNEKLFF.